Presented here are 8 T cell receptor beta chains from one specimen sequenced in a study of blood T cell repertoires in COVID-19. This table comes from immunoSEQ multiplex PCR, and its TCRdb copy is limited to in-frame clones, with some not included. This table has approximately 270,000 clones, roughly nine tenths appearing once. What was sequenced was peripheral blood. These receptors came from a man aged 40-55 years with active or convalescent COVID-19.

In DNA, the CDR3 is TGCGCCAGCAGCTTGGAGGCTAGTTCTGGCAATGAGCAGTTCTTC. Residues: CASSLEASSGNEQFF. The rearrangement joins TRBV5-1 to TRBJ2-1; D uncertain. The CDR3 has 15 residues. Germline CDR1 is SGHRS and CDR2 is YFSETQ. V lost 0 bases and J lost 6, with 13 bases in between.

The chain has TRBV27 and TRBJ2-7; tentatively, D is TRBD1 (6 bases). The ends were cut back, 6 bases at V and 4 bases at J, with 19 bases in the middle. This CDR3 is built from 15 residues. Germline CDR1 MNHEY, CDR2 SMNVEV (reference sequence). The CDR3 protein is CASSRTFDRIYEQYF. The CDR3 DNA is TGTGCCAGCAGCCGCACTTTCGACAGGATTTACGAGCAGTACTTC.

This clone appeared a few times. CDR3 amino acids: CASSFPSGSLLETQYF. In DNA, the CDR3 is TGTGCCAGCAGCTTTCCTAGCGGGAGCTTGCTAGAGACCCAGTACTTC. The chain couples TRBV11-3 to TRBJ2-5; 10 nucleotides align to TRBD2. Germline V gives CDR1 SGHNT, CDR2 YENEEA. The CDR3 is made up of 16 amino acids. V trimming: 3 bases; J trimming: 4 bases; junction bases outside the gene matches: 8.

The chain combines TRBV6-1 with TRBJ2-2; 9 nucleotides align to TRBD2. V lost 4 bases and J lost 4; bases outside the gene matches: 4. This CDR3 contains 15 residues. CDR1 and CDR2 from the germline V gene are MNHNS and SASEGT. DNA for the CDR3: TGTGCCAGCAGTGTAGCGGGAGACCTCACCGGGGAGCTGTTTTTT. It yields the protein CASSVAGDLTGELFF.

The chain employs TRBV25-1 and TRBJ2-5; the match to TRBD1 covers 7 bases. The V segment lost 5 bases and the J segment 4 bases; nucleotides outside the gene matches: 10. The CDR3 length is 15 residues. Germline V gene sequence: CDR1 MGHDK, CDR2 SYGVNS. CDR3 amino acids: CASSFGQGVSETQYF. CDR3 in DNA: TGTGCCAGCAGTTTTGGTCAGGGGGTATCAGAGACCCAGTACTTC.

The genes are TRBV6-5 and TRBJ2-2, with a possible D match to TRBD2 (5 bases). With 6 bases removed from V and 7 bases from J, the gap between germline ends came to 18 bases. The CDR3 contains 15 residues. In germline, CDR1 is MNHEY, CDR2 SVGAGI. The chain's CDR3 is CASSLAAYGNGELFF. The CDR3 DNA follows: TGTGCCAGCAGCCTTGCCGCATACGGGAACGGGGAGCTGTTTTTT.

This clone was detected only a few times. The V call is TRBV7-2, the J call TRBJ1-5; weak D call: TRBD1 (5 bases). Germline lookup yields CDR1 SGHTA and CDR2 FQGNSA. This CDR3 spans 15 amino acids. The V end lost 1 base, the J end lost 3 bases, and 10 bases lay between the germline ends. This chain's CDR3 is CASSLVGENNQPQHF. CDR3 nucleotide sequence: TGTGCCAGCAGCTTAGTAGGGGAAAACAATCAGCCCCAGCATTTT.

As regards this clone: Other nucleotide sequences from this sample produce the same CDR3. V gene TRBV7-2 combines with J gene TRBJ2-5; D remains unclear. There are 12 residues in the CDR3. Germline assignment: CDR1 SGHTA and CDR2 FQGNSA. Between the trimmed V and J ends, which lost 6 bases and 5 bases, there was a span of 10 bases. CDR3 region: CASSLSRETQYF. DNA of the CDR3: TGTGCCAGCAGTTTGAGCCGGGAGACCCAGTACTTC.